Listed here are 27 T cell receptor beta chains from one sample, sequenced in a study of blood T cell repertoires in COVID-19. The repertoire was sequenced with immunoSEQ multiplex PCR; TCRdb's copy has only in-frame clones and lacks some. This sample yields tens of thousands of clones, of which approximately 84% are seen a single time; more than 2% belongs to the top ten. The source material was peripheral blood. Source of these receptors: a man aged 45-65 years with acute or convalescent COVID-19.

Here the CDR3 reads CASSRGSSYNEQFF. Here the CDR3 DNA reads TGTGCCAGCAGTCGAGGAAGCTCCTACAATGAGCAGTTCTTC. The V gene is TRBV6-5, the J gene TRBJ2-1; no definite D call. Trimming pared 5 bases from V and 0 bases from J, leaving 8 bases between. This CDR3 has 14 residues. CDR1 is MNHEY and CDR2 is SVGAGI in the germline V gene.

A single count supports this clone. This chain uses TRBV5-4 with TRBJ1-6; D ambiguous. V was trimmed by 1 base and J by 8 bases, leaving 13 bases between them. This CDR3 is built from 15 residues. Germline loops: CDR1 SGHNT, CDR2 YYREEE (reference sequence). The DNA of the CDR3 is TGTGCCAGCAGCTTGTTTACTCTCCGATATTCACCCCTCCACTTT. This sequence encodes CASSLFTLRYSPLHF.

The genes are TRBV11-2 and TRBJ2-5; maybe TRBD2 (5 bases). V lost 6 bases, J lost 4 bases, and 12 bases lay in between. In germline, CDR1 is SGHAT, CDR2 FQNNGV. The CDR3 runs to 13 residues. CDR3 protein: CASRPRGGETQYF. CDR3 nucleotides: TGTGCCAGCAGACCCCGGGGTGGAGAGACCCAGTACTTC. The full variable domain, rest sourced from reference TRBV11-2 and TRBJ2-5, is EAGVAQSPRYKIIEKRQSVAFWCNPISGHATLYWYQQILGQGPKLLIQFQNNGVVDDSQLPKDRFSAERLKGVDSTLKIQPAKLEDSAVYLCASRPRGGETQYFGPGTRLLVL.

The chain has TRBV5-1 and TRBJ2-4; 8 bases agree with TRBD2. Germline-derived CDR1 and CDR2 are SGHRS and YFSETQ. The CDR3 is made up of 14 amino acids. The junction had 4 bases not matched to a gene; V was cut back by 4 bases and J by 4 bases. CDR3 region: CASSLGGDKNIQYF. The CDR3 region has the DNA TGCGCCAGCAGCCTCGGGGGGGATAAAAACATTCAGTACTTC. Filled out from reference TRBV5-1 and TRBJ2-4, the complete variable domain reads KAGVTQTPRYLIKTRGQQVTLSCSPISGHRSVSWYQQTPGQGLQFLFEYFSETQRNKGNFPGRFSGRQFSNSRSEMNVSTLELGDSALYLCASSLGGDKNIQYFGAGTRLSVL.

As to this clone: A junction boundary mismatches the germline segment, possibly from a read error. The gene calls are TRBV2 and TRBJ2-7, with TRBD1 matching 7 bases. The CDR3 is 13 residues long. The V gene's germline CDR1 is SNHLY and CDR2 FYNNEI. The CDR3 sequence is CASSEALGQAPVF. The CDR3 bases are TGTGCCAGCAGTGAAGCTCTAGGACAGGCCCCGGTCTTC.

The chain links TRBV29-1 to TRBJ2-1; the match to TRBD2 covers 11 bases. The CDR3 spans 14 residues. V was clipped by 7 bases and J by 6 bases; unmatched bases: 8. The germline V gene encodes CDR1 SQVTM and CDR2 ANQGSEA. The CDR3, as DNA: TGCAGCGCCCTGACTAGCGGGACCGGCAATGAGCAGTTCTTC. Translating it yields CSALTSGTGNEQFF.

The V gene is TRBV19, the J gene TRBJ2-3; the match to TRBD1 covers 9 bases. The CDR3 consists of 14 residues. Germline V gives CDR1 LNHDA, CDR2 SQIVND (reference sequence). V gave up 5 bases and J gave up 4 bases; unmatched junction bases: 4. This chain's CDR3 is CASSSRTGADTQYF. For the CDR3, the DNA is TGTGCCAGTAGTTCGAGGACAGGGGCAGATACGCAGTATTTT.

V is TRBV3-1 (or the pseudogene TRBV3-2) and J is TRBJ1-6, with a possible D match to TRBD1 (5 bases). V dropped 3 bases and J dropped 3 bases, with 9 bases sitting between them. Germline V lookup: CDR1 LGHDT, CDR2 YNNKEL (reference sequence). There are 15 residues in the CDR3. CDR3 coding DNA: TGTGCCAGCAGCCACCGACAGAGCTATAATTCACCCCTCCACTTT. Protein: CASSHRQSYNSPLHF.

The V gene is TRBV7-9, the J gene TRBJ1-2, with no clear D. This CDR3 has 14 amino acids. Germline assignment: CDR1 SEHNR and CDR2 FQNEAQ (reference sequence). V was clipped by 5 bases and J by 5 bases, with 15 bases between them. The CDR3 protein is CASSPMETGYGYTF. CDR3 bases: TGTGCCAGCAGCCCCATGGAGACGGGTTATGGCTACACCTTC.

The gene calls are TRBV7-3 and TRBJ2-2; the D is unclear. The CDR3 runs 14 residues. Germline V gene data show CDR1 as SGHTA and CDR2 as FQGTGA. Deletions cut 2 bases from V and 4 bases from J, with 8 bases between. The CDR3 loop reads CASSLLGATGELFF. CDR3 nucleotides: TGTGCCAGCAGCTTATTGGGCGCCACCGGGGAGCTGTTTTTT.

The rearrangement joins TRBV28 to TRBJ2-7; 12 bases map to TRBD2. V dropped 6 bases and J dropped 6; count of bases not matched to a gene: 12. Looked up from germline, CDR1 is MDHEN and CDR2 is SYDVKM. The CDR3 is made up of 16 amino acids. CDR3 DNA sequence: TGTGCCAGCAGAAGACAGACTAGCGGGAGATTGGCCGAGCAGTACTTC. This translates into CASRRQTSGRLAEQYF.

V gene TRBV7-8 combines with J gene TRBJ2-2, with 7 bases lining up with TRBD1. This CDR3 is built from 17 residues. Germline CDR1 SGHVS, CDR2 FQNEAQ. Losses at the gene ends were 1 base for V and 0 bases for J; bases not matched to a gene: 5. CDR3 in DNA: TGTGCCAGCAGCTTAGTAACAGGGGCCCCGAACACCGGGGAGCTGTTTTTT. This gives the protein CASSLVTGAPNTGELFF. Looking up the rest from reference TRBV7-8 and TRBJ2-2 gives the full variable domain: GAGVSQSPRYKVAKRGQDVALRCDPISGHVSLFWYQQALGQGPEFLTYFQNEAQLDKSGLPSDRFFAERPEGSVSTLKIQRTQQEDSAVYLCASSLVTGAPNTGELFFGEGSRLTVL.

The chain links TRBV12-3 or TRBV12-4 to TRBJ2-7, with 9 bases matching TRBD1. The V gene end was trimmed by 6 bases and the J gene end by 7 bases; junction bases not matched to a gene: 1. This CDR3 spans 11 amino acids. The CDR3 region has the DNA TGTGCCAGCAGGACAGGGGGGGAGCAGTACTTC. Amino acids: CASRTGGEQYF.

The chain joins TRBV7-9 to TRBJ2-3; 7 bases are shared with TRBD2. J was trimmed by 2 bases and V by 2 bases; bases with no gene match: 7. The CDR3 extends over 16 amino acids. Germline-derived CDR1 and CDR2 are SEHNR and FQNEAQ (reference sequence). The CDR3 loop is CASSLLASGLTDTQYF. The CDR3 DNA reads TGTGCCAGCAGCTTACTGGCTAGCGGCCTCACAGATACGCAGTATTTT.

This clone has more than one count but fewer than ten. The chain employs TRBV28 and TRBJ2-7; 8 bases match TRBD1. Germline CDR1 is MDHEN and CDR2 is SYDVKM. The V and J ends lost 7 bases and 4 bases, in that order; junction bases with no gene match: 12. CDR3 length: 15 residues. The CDR3 sequence is CASTPSAGGKYEQYF. The DNA for the CDR3 is TGTGCCAGCACCCCGTCGGCAGGGGGCAAGTACGAGCAGTACTTC.

The chain uses TRBV28 and TRBJ2-1; D call uncertain. Trimming pared 1 base from V and 0 bases from J, leaving 10 bases between. Per germline, CDR1 MDHEN and CDR2 SYDVKM. The CDR3 is made up of 16 amino acids. The CDR3 sequence: CASSLLAASSYNEQFF. In DNA form, the CDR3 reads TGTGCCAGCAGTTTATTAGCCGCGAGCTCCTACAATGAGCAGTTCTTC.

This chain links TRBV4-1 with TRBJ2-1; TRBD2 agrees at 7 bases. The CDR3 runs 15 residues. Trimming removed 4 bases from V and 4 bases from J; junction bases left unmatched: 7. CDR1 is MGHRA and CDR2 is YSYEKL in the germline V gene. The chain's CDR3 is CASSLRGEGYNEQFF. CDR3 coding DNA: TGCGCCAGCAGCCTCCGGGGGGAGGGATACAATGAGCAGTTCTTC.

The genes are TRBV25-1 and TRBJ2-7, with 12 bases aligning to TRBD1. The germline V gene has CDR1 MGHDK and CDR2 SYGVNS. V lost 8 bases and J lost 5; bases outside the gene matches: 7. The length of the CDR3 is 14 residues. CDR3 DNA: TGTGCCAGCGGGGACAGGGGGCCTAGGGACGAGCAGTACTTC. As protein: CASGDRGPRDEQYF.

The V call is TRBV6-5, the J call TRBJ1-2; possibly TRBD1 for D (5 bases). CDR1 is MNHEY, CDR2 SVGAGI, per germline. Trimming took off 0 bases at V and 4 bases at J, with 9 bases between the two ends. This CDR3 comprises 14 residues. CDR3 sequence reads: CASSYSGQGYGYTF. The CDR3 DNA reads as TGTGCCAGCAGTTACTCGGGGCAGGGCTATGGCTACACCTTC.

The genes are TRBV7-2 and TRBJ1-1; D may be TRBD1 (5 bases). Germline V gene sequence: CDR1 SGHTA, CDR2 FQGNSA. This CDR3 has 19 residues. The ends were cut back, 0 bases at V and 0 bases at J, with 20 bases in the middle. The CDR3 region has the DNA TGTGCCAGCAGCTTAGCGAAGGGGCTCTTTGGGTTCATGAACACTGAAGCTTTCTTT. Its protein is CASSLAKGLFGFMNTEAFF.

The CDR3 sequence is CASSQGAGTYGYTF. The CDR3 DNA sequence: TGTGCCAGCAGCCAAGGGGCGGGTACCTATGGCTACACCTTC. The V call is TRBV14, the J call TRBJ1-2, with unresolved D. The V gene lost 1 base and the J gene lost 4 bases, with 10 bases spanning the gap. Germline V lookup: CDR1 SGHDN, CDR2 FVKESK. The CDR3 consists of 14 residues.

The V and J genes are TRBV5-4 and TRBJ2-7; 9 positions agree with TRBD1. The germline CDR1 and CDR2 sequences are SGHNT and YYREEE (reference sequence). The CDR3 sequence is 15 residues long. V trimming: 3 bases; J trimming: 2 bases; junction bases outside the gene matches: 6. The CDR3 DNA sequence: TGTGCCAGCAGCTGGGGGACAGGGCCTACCTACGAGCAGTACTTC. The encoded protein is CASSWGTGPTYEQYF.

The chain joins TRBV27 to TRBJ1-6; D gene ambiguous. V lost 3 bases, J lost 9 bases, and 9 bases lay in between. The germline V gene has CDR1 MNHEY and CDR2 SMNVEV (reference sequence). This CDR3 is 13 amino acids long. CDR3 sequence: CASSLDSLSPLHF. In DNA, the CDR3 is TGTGCCAGCAGTTTGGACTCCCTTTCACCCCTCCACTTT.

This chain connects TRBV6-1 to TRBJ1-2, with D possibly matching TRBD1 (5 bases). The CDR3 consists of 14 residues. Germline-derived CDR1 and CDR2 are MNHNS and SASEGT. V was trimmed by 2 bases and J by 2 bases, leaving 9 bases between them. CDR3 DNA: TGTGCCAGCAGTGAATCGGAGGGGAACTATGGCTACACCTTC. Its protein product is CASSESEGNYGYTF.

The chain couples TRBV28 to TRBJ1-2; TRBD1 is a possible D gene (5 bases). Germline V lookup: CDR1 MDHEN, CDR2 SYDVKM. V was trimmed by 3 bases and J by 2 bases, leaving 16 bases between them. CDR3 length equals 16 residues. CDR3 in amino acids: CASSFHPAGLNYGYTF. CDR3 nucleotides: TGTGCCAGCAGTTTTCATCCGGCAGGGCTAAACTATGGCTACACCTTC.

The J gene is TRBJ1-2, the V gene TRBV6-6, with no clear D. With 0 bases removed from V and 2 bases from J, the gap between germline ends came to 7 bases. This CDR3 has 14 amino acids. The germline V gene encodes CDR1 MNHNY and CDR2 SVGAGI (reference sequence). CDR3 in DNA: TGTGCCAGCAGTTACTCGTCACAAAACTATGGCTACACCTTC. Translated, it gives CASSYSSQNYGYTF.

CDR3 amino acids: CASSLGLDYGYTF. The DNA of the CDR3 is TGTGCCAGCAGCTTGGGGCTCGACTATGGCTACACCTTC. The chain carries TRBV5-5 and TRBJ1-2; D remains unclear. Germline loops: CDR1 SGHKS, CDR2 YYEKEE (reference sequence). The CDR3 is 13 residues long. The V and J ends lost 0 bases and 3 bases respectively, with 6 bases between them.